A selection of T cell receptor beta chains follows, all from one sample in a study of cytomegalovirus exposure and HLA in healthy donors. The table came from immunoSEQ multiplex PCR; TCRdb's copy has only in-frame clones and leaves some out. The table has some 150,000 clones, 65% to 85% seen once. The sequencing sample was made of PBMCs. The origin of the receptors is a man aged 25 to 40 in good health and CMV-seronegative. Both conserved end residues are part of each CDR3. The order of the fields is D gene, clone size, J gene, V gene, CDR3 protein, CDR3 DNA. The D gene is left open where the match is weak. The size of a clone is reported for some rows only, either as once, few or many, or as a class for expanded clones.

D: .
size: .
J: TRBJ2-3
V: TRBV29-1
CDR3: CSVGRGITDTQYF
DNA: TGCAGCGTCGGGCGGGGAATCACAGATACGCAGTATTTT

D: TRBD1
size: .
J: TRBJ2-5
V: TRBV2
CDR3: CASRARTGGQETQYF
DNA: TGTGCCAGCAGGGCTAGGACAGGGGGCCAAGAGACCCAGTACTTC

D: TRBD2
size: once
J: TRBJ2-1
V: TRBV2
CDR3: CASSGLAGDEQFF
DNA: TGTGCCAGCAGTGGACTAGCGGGCGATGAGCAGTTCTTC

D: TRBD2
size: .
J: TRBJ2-1
V: TRBV6-6
CDR3: CASRESGMGGNEQFF
DNA: TGTGCCAGCAGAGAGAGCGGGATGGGAGGGAATGAGCAGTTCTTC

D: TRBD2
size: .
J: TRBJ2-3
V: TRBV4-1
CDR3: CASSQYGLAVTDTQYF
DNA: TGCGCCAGCAGCCAATACGGACTAGCGGTCACAGATACGCAGTATTTT

D: TRBD2
size: .
J: TRBJ2-5
V: TRBV6-6
CDR3: CASRGAGGVYQETQYF
DNA: TGTGCCAGCAGAGGAGCGGGGGGCGTGTACCAAGAGACCCAGTACTTC

D: .
size: .
J: TRBJ1-5
V: TRBV28
CDR3: CASSGQFGWDQPQHF
DNA: TGTGCCAGCTCAGGACAGTTTGGGTGGGATCAGCCCCAGCATTTT

D: TRBD2
size: .
J: TRBJ2-4
V: TRBV5-1
CDR3: CASSLDPAGGKNIQYF
DNA: TGCGCCAGCAGCTTGGATCCAGCGGGGGGCAAAAACATTCAGTACTTC

D: .
size: once
J: TRBJ2-7
V: TRBV2
CDR3: CASSERGSDEQYF
DNA: TGTGCCAGCAGTGAACGGGGGTCGGACGAGCAGTACTTC

D: .
size: .
J: TRBJ1-2
V: TRBV7-9
CDR3: CASSLGSGANYGYTF
DNA: TGTGCCAGCAGCTTAGGATCGGGGGCTAACTATGGCTACACCTTC

D: TRBD1
size: once
J: TRBJ1-5
V: TRBV7-2
CDR3: CASSLVGEGQGEPQHF
DNA: TGTGCCAGCAGCTTAGTCGGTGAGGGGCAGGGGGAGCCCCAGCATTTT

D: .
size: .
J: TRBJ2-1
V: TRBV10-1
CDR3: CASSENRERRNEQFF
DNA: TGCGCCAGCAGTGAGAACAGGGAAAGAAGGAATGAGCAGTTCTTC

D: .
size: .
J: TRBJ2-2
V: TRBV18
CDR3: CASSPPSGANTGELFF
DNA: TGTGCCAGCTCACCACCAAGCGGAGCGAACACCGGGGAGCTGTTTTTT

D: TRBD2
size: .
J: TRBJ2-3
V: TRBV11-3
CDR3: CASSLDPPTSGRGDTQYF
DNA: TGTGCCAGCAGCTTAGATCCCCCGACTAGCGGGAGAGGAGATACGCAGTATTTT

D: .
size: .
J: TRBJ1-2
V: TRBV5-1
CDR3: CASSLYDGAPTYGYTF
DNA: TGCGCCAGCAGCTTGTACGACGGAGCCCCCACCTATGGCTACACCTTC

D: .
size: once
J: TRBJ1-2
V: TRBV5-8
CDR3: CASSSRGGPYGYTF
DNA: TGTGCCAGCAGCTCCCGCGGGGGTCCCTATGGCTACACCTTC

D: .
size: .
J: TRBJ1-3
V: TRBV27
CDR3: CASRSVSRGTIYF
DNA: TGTGCCAGCAGATCAGTCTCTAGGGGGACCATATATTTT

D: .
size: few
J: TRBJ1-1
V: TRBV4-2
CDR3: CASSQDSVGYRTEAFF
DNA: TGTGCCAGCAGCCAAGATTCTGTCGGGTATCGCACTGAAGCTTTCTTT

D: .
size: .
J: TRBJ1-2
V: TRBV28
CDR3: CASIGGGPYPNYGYTF
DNA: TGTGCCAGCATCGGGGGGGGGCCTTACCCTAACTATGGCTACACCTTC

D: TRBD1
size: .
J: TRBJ2-7
V: TRBV5-8
CDR3: CASSAGQGAYEQYF
DNA: TGTGCCAGCAGCGCCGGACAGGGAGCTTACGAGCAGTACTTC

D: .
size: .
J: TRBJ2-3
V: TRBV10-3
CDR3: CAIRTLGQGISDTQYF
DNA: TGTGCCATCAGAACGCTCGGGCAGGGGATTTCAGATACGCAGTATTTT

D: TRBD1
size: .
J: TRBJ1-1
V: TRBV5-5
CDR3: CASSVPQGTEAFF
DNA: TGTGCCAGCAGTGTCCCACAGGGGACTGAAGCTTTCTTT

D: TRBD1
size: once
J: TRBJ2-5
V: TRBV5-1
CDR3: CASSTTGGSETQYF
DNA: TGCGCCAGCAGCACGACAGGGGGTTCAGAGACCCAGTACTTC

D: TRBD2
size: .
J: TRBJ2-7
V: TRBV28
CDR3: CASSLAGEGYEQYF
DNA: TGTGCCAGCAGTTTAGCGGGGGAGGGATACGAGCAGTACTTC

D: .
size: .
J: TRBJ1-1
V: TRBV18
CDR3: CASSPPGRPGGNTEAFF
DNA: TGTGCCAGCTCACCACCGGGAAGGCCGGGAGGGAACACTGAAGCTTTCTTT

D: .
size: .
J: TRBJ1-5
V: TRBV4-1
CDR3: CASSRTRGDNQPQHF
DNA: TGCGCCAGCAGCCGTACCAGGGGAGACAATCAGCCCCAGCATTTT

D: .
size: .
J: TRBJ2-7
V: TRBV27
CDR3: CASSPHPEGYEQYF
DNA: TGTGCCAGCAGTCCTCATCCGGAGGGCTACGAGCAGTACTTC

D: .
size: .
J: TRBJ1-2
V: TRBV28
CDR3: CASSLTENYGYTF
DNA: TGTGCCAGCAGTTTGACAGAAAACTATGGCTACACCTTC

D: TRBD1
size: .
J: TRBJ1-1
V: TRBV6-5
CDR3: CASRTPDRANTEAFF
DNA: TGTGCCAGCAGGACCCCTGACAGGGCGAACACTGAAGCTTTCTTT